This TCR beta chain was identified in a study of early T cells in non-severe SARS-CoV-2 infection. At the level of the study: Sequencing targeted bulk RNA from unsorted whole blood, leaving chains unpaired. Broader study findings: A preference for anti-spike CD8 responses marked VDJdb matching, which missed private and CD4 specificities.

Unique molecular identifiers (one per individual cDNA molecule) were attached. TCRdb redid the calling of the 5' RACE reads with MiXCR, one entry per CDR3 protein. The profile shows approximately 42,000 distinct CDR3 sequences, approximately 6.1% of them singletons. The junction had 4 bases not matched to a gene; V was cut back by 3 bases and J by 6 bases. Germline CDR1 is SGHDN and CDR2 is FVKESK. The CDR3 covers 13 residues. This clonotype was seen a handful of times. Its antigen remains unknown. Sequenced: whole blood. The chain links TRBV14 to TRBJ1-1; 7 nucleotides match TRBD1. This clonotype was sampled from an adult who was a healthcare worker with PCR-confirmed SARS-CoV-2 infection or an uninfected control (not recorded which). CDR3 region: CASSHVTGAEAFF. The CDR3 nucleotides are TGTGCCAGCAGCCATGTCACAGGGGCTGAAGCTTTCTTT.